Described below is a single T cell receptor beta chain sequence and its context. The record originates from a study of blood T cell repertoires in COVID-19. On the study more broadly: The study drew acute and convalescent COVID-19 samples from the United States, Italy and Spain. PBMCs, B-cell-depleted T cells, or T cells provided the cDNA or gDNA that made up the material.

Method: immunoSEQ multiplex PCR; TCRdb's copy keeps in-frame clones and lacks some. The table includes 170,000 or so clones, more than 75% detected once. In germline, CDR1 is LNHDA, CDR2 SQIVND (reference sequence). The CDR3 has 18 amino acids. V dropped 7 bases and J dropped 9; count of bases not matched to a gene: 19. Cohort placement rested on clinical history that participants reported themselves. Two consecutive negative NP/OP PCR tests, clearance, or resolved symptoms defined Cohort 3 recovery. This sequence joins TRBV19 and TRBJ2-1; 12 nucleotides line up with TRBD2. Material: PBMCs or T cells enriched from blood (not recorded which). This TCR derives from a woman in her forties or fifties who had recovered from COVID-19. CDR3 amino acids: CASTAGRTSGVHGGEQFF. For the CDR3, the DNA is TGTGCCAGTACCGCTGGGAGGACTAGCGGGGTACACGGTGGTGAGCAGTTCTTC.